A single sample is the source of the 30 T cell receptor beta chains below, sequenced in a study of T cells after yellow fever vaccination. TCRdb fed the 5' RACE reads into MiXCR, producing one record per CDR3 protein. The sample comprises over 100,000 distinct CDR3 sequences, 6.5% to 9% of which are singletons, and roughly 23% rests with the top ten. The input for sequencing was CD8+ T cells sorted from PBMCs, taken 45 days after the yellow fever booster vaccination. Receptor source: a man between 25 and 39 years old who received the YFV17D yellow fever vaccine.

This clonotype was found many times. The chain carries TRBV7-9 and TRBJ2-7; D not resolved. The CDR3 is made up of 13 amino acids. The ends were cut back, 0 bases at V and 6 bases at J, with 9 bases in the middle. Germline V gene data show CDR1 as SEHNR and CDR2 as FQNEAQ (reference sequence). DNA of the CDR3: TGTGCCAGCAGCTTAGCGGCTCTCTCCGAGCAGTACTTC. Its protein is CASSLAALSEQYF.

The J gene is TRBJ2-7, the V gene TRBV7-2; D unresolved. Germline values: CDR1 SGHTA, CDR2 FQGNSA. The length of the CDR3 is 16 residues. V was clipped by 5 bases and J by 2 bases, with 19 bases between them. CDR3 nucleotides: TGTGCCAGCAGCCCCAGTCAGAGTGGGTACCCCTACGAGCAGTACTTC. Translation gives CASSPSQSGYPYEQYF.

Regarding this clonotype: A much larger clone lies one base from this, so it may be a read error. J is TRBJ2-1 and V is TRBV9, with a possible D match to TRBD2 (6 bases). V lost 0 bases, J lost 8 bases, and 15 bases lay in between. This CDR3 has 15 residues. Germline V gene data show CDR1 as SGDLS and CDR2 as YYNGEE. Written as DNA, the CDR3 is TGTGCCAGCAGCGTAGCAGCGGGTCCGGAGGATGAGCAGTTCTTC. Translated, it gives CASSVAAGPEDEQFF.

The chain carries TRBV29-1 and TRBJ2-7, with unresolved D. With 7 bases removed from V and 2 bases from J, the gap between germline ends came to 15 bases. CDR3 length: 13 amino acids. CDR1 SQVTM and CDR2 ANQGSEA come from the germline V gene. CDR3 residues: CSARTLPTYEQYF. The DNA for the CDR3 is TGCAGCGCCAGGACCTTGCCCACCTACGAGCAGTACTTC.

This clonotype was counted at least ten times. The V call is TRBV27, the J call TRBJ2-1; TRBD1 matches at 10 bases. Germline lookup yields CDR1 MNHEY and CDR2 SMNVEV (reference sequence). This CDR3 has 15 amino acids. V was clipped by 5 bases and J by 5 bases; unmatched bases: 6. CDR3 sequence: CASSGDRGRDNEQFF. The CDR3 DNA reads TGTGCCAGCAGTGGAGACAGGGGGCGGGACAATGAGCAGTTCTTC.

The CDR3 is CAWISGTAGYEQYF. The CDR3 region has the DNA TGTGCCTGGATCTCCGGAACGGCGGGCTACGAGCAGTACTTC. The chain employs TRBV30 and TRBJ2-7, with D tentatively TRBD2 (5 bases). Trimming stripped 4 bases from V and 3 bases from J, with 16 bases between. The CDR3 loop spans 14 amino acids. From germline, CDR1 is GTSNPN and CDR2 SVGIG (reference sequence).

This clonotype was detected ten times or more. The chain uses TRBV15 and TRBJ2-5, with D perhaps matching TRBD1 or TRBD2 (5 bases each). CDR3 length: 14 amino acids. Germline lookup yields CDR1 LNHNV and CDR2 YYDKDF (reference sequence). The V gene lost 6 bases and the J gene lost 2 bases, with 13 bases spanning the gap. The chain's CDR3 is CATRKGTGQETQYF. The CDR3, as DNA: TGTGCCACCAGGAAAGGGACGGGACAAGAGACCCAGTACTTC.

This clonotype occurred a few times. J is TRBJ2-1 and V is TRBV7-8, with 10 bases aligning to TRBD1. V shed 1 base, J shed 4 bases, and the junction held 4 bases outside the gene matches. The CDR3 length is 16 residues. Germline lookup yields CDR1 SGHVS and CDR2 FQNEAQ. The CDR3 protein is CASSLVRTGGYNEQFF. In DNA form, the CDR3 reads TGTGCCAGCAGCTTAGTGCGGACAGGGGGTTACAATGAGCAGTTCTTC.

This clonotype was counted at least ten times. The V gene is TRBV24-1, the J gene TRBJ2-3; 10 bases agree with TRBD2. The V and J ends lost 1 base and 6 bases, in that order; junction bases with no gene match: 3. CDR1 and CDR2 (germline): KGHDR, SFDVKD. The CDR3 contains 15 residues. The CDR3 loop reads CATSDFGTSADTQYF. The CDR3 bases are TGTGCCACCAGTGATTTTGGGACTAGCGCGGATACGCAGTATTTT.

The V and J genes are TRBV5-5 and TRBJ2-5; possibly TRBD1 or TRBD2 for D (5 bases each). Germline V gives CDR1 SGHKS, CDR2 YYEKEE (reference sequence). Trimming shortened V by 3 bases and J by 2 bases, and 20 bases separated the two germline ends. This CDR3 region has 17 residues. The CDR3 DNA reads TGTGCCAGCAGCTCCGAGGGGCTCAGACCTGGGCAAGAGACCCAGTACTTC. Residues: CASSSEGLRPGQETQYF.

The chain has TRBV5-4 and TRBJ2-7, with no clear D. The V gene's germline CDR1 is SGHNT and CDR2 YYREEE (reference sequence). Trimming stripped 2 bases from V and 0 bases from J, with 12 bases between. CDR3 length equals 15 residues. DNA of the CDR3: TGTGCCAGCAGCTTCGTCGACGCCGCCTCCTACGAGCAGTACTTC. Amino acid sequence: CASSFVDAASYEQYF.

About this clonotype: Being one base from a much bigger clone, this may be a read error. The chain links TRBV6-1 to TRBJ2-7; the match to TRBD2 covers 8 bases. The CDR3 spans 17 residues. Germline V lookup: CDR1 MNHNS, CDR2 SASEGT. The V gene end was trimmed by 4 bases and the J gene end by 8 bases; junction bases not matched to a gene: 19. CDR3 nucleotides: TGTGCCAGCAGTGGGACACAAGGACTAGCTACTGGTCCCCAGCAGTACTTC. It yields the protein CASSGTQGLATGPQQYF.

The V call is TRBV7-3, the J call TRBJ2-6; 12 nucleotides align to TRBD2. This CDR3 comprises 20 residues. Germline CDR1 reads SGHTA; CDR2 reads FQGTGA. The J segment lost 3 bases and the V segment lost 5 bases, leaving 14 bases of the junction unmatched. CDR3 residues: CASSSQGPSGRAVGANVLTF. Written as DNA, the CDR3 is TGTGCCAGCAGCAGCCAGGGGCCTAGCGGGAGGGCCGTTGGGGCCAACGTCCTGACTTTC.

This clonotype showed up just a few times. The chain joins TRBV19 to TRBJ2-1; 8 bases align to TRBD2. V lost 5 bases and J lost 10; bases outside the gene matches: 22. The CDR3 covers 18 residues. Germline V CDR1 and CDR2: LNHDA, SQIVND (reference sequence). CDR3 DNA sequence: TGTGCCAGTAGTTCCCTCTCCTCACTAGCGGCGGCCCGGGGGGAGCAGTTCTTC. Encoded protein: CASSSLSSLAAARGEQFF.

This clonotype showed up just a few times. The chain joins TRBV7-9 to TRBJ1-2, with TRBD1 as a possible D gene (6 bases). The V end was cut by 4 bases, the J end by 4 bases, with 19 bases between. CDR1 is SEHNR and CDR2 is FQNEAQ in the germline V gene (reference sequence). This CDR3 is 16 amino acids long. This chain's CDR3 is CASSSPPPGHIYGYTF. DNA of the CDR3: TGTGCCAGCAGCTCGCCTCCCCCGGGACACATCTATGGCTACACCTTC.

In this sample, this clonotype turned up many times. The chain links TRBV6-6 to TRBJ2-7; D gene uncertain. Looked up from germline, CDR1 is MNHNY and CDR2 is SVGAGI (reference sequence). This CDR3 contains 11 residues. V was shortened by 6 bases and J by 3 bases, with 6 bases between the two germline ends. CDR3 loop: CASSFDYEQYF. The DNA for the CDR3 is TGTGCCAGCAGCTTCGACTACGAGCAGTACTTC.

In its sample, this clonotype was seen many times. The V gene is TRBV20-1, the J gene TRBJ2-1, with D tentatively TRBD1 (5 bases). The CDR3 runs 14 residues. Germline lookup yields CDR1 DFQATT and CDR2 SNEGSKA (reference sequence). V lost 4 bases and J lost 7, with 17 bases in between. The CDR3 protein is CSATIEQGYNEQFF. CDR3 coding DNA: TGCAGTGCTACAATCGAGCAGGGTTATAATGAGCAGTTCTTC.

A few counts support this clonotype. The chain is built from TRBV3-1 and TRBJ2-3, with TRBD2 matching 8 bases. V shed 4 bases and J 5 bases; nucleotides not matched to a gene: 8. This CDR3 has 15 amino acids. CDR1 and CDR2 from the germline V gene are LGHDT and YNNKEL (reference sequence). CDR3 region: CASSLGGAREDTQYF. The CDR3 DNA follows: TGTGCCAGCAGCCTCGGGGGGGCTCGTGAAGATACGCAGTATTTT.

There are many counts of this clonotype. This sequence joins TRBV6-6 and TRBJ1-1; D not resolved. The CDR3 is 11 residues long. V lost 4 bases and J lost 6, with 6 bases in between. Looked up from germline, CDR1 is MNHNY and CDR2 is SVGAGI (reference sequence). The CDR3 region is CASSSLPEAFF. Here the CDR3 DNA reads TGTGCCAGCAGTTCCCTCCCTGAAGCTTTCTTT.

This clonotype appeared many times. V and J are TRBV7-6 and TRBJ2-7; 8 bases map to TRBD1. The CDR3 consists of 17 residues. Germline V CDR1 and CDR2: SGHVS, FNYEAQ. J lost 0 bases, V lost 5 bases, and 12 bases had no gene match. CDR3 coding DNA: TGTGCCAGCAGCCCGACAGGGGTAGGGGTTAGCTCCTACGAGCAGTACTTC. Its translation is CASSPTGVGVSSYEQYF. Full variable domain (outside the CDR3, taken from reference TRBV7-6 and TRBJ2-7): GAGVSQSPRYKVTKRGQDVALRCDPISGHVSLYWYRQALGQGPEFLTYFNYEAQQDKSGLPNDRFSAERPEGSISTLTIQRTEQRDSAMYRCASSPTGVGVSSYEQYFGPGTRLTVT.

This clonotype was observed at least ten times. The rearrangement joins TRBV4-3 to TRBJ2-1; 7 positions match TRBD2. Trimming cost V 4 bases and J 6 bases; bases outside gene matches: 9. The germline V gene encodes CDR1 LGHNA and CDR2 YSLEER. CDR3 length: 15 residues. The CDR3 bases are TGCGCCAGCAGCCCGAGTTGGCCGGGGGGCAATGAGCAGTTCTTC. This translates into CASSPSWPGGNEQFF.

The gene calls are TRBV25-1 and TRBJ2-7, with 7 nucleotides matching TRBD2. V was pared by 5 bases and J by 2 bases, with 9 bases of the junction left unmatched. From germline, CDR1 is MGHDK and CDR2 SYGVNS. The CDR3 length is 15 residues. The CDR3 region has the DNA TGTGCCAGCAGTCCGGAGGGGAGGGGTGCCTACGAGCAGTACTTC. It translates to CASSPEGRGAYEQYF.

In its sample, this clonotype was seen a few times. The chain couples TRBV12-5 to TRBJ2-6; possibly TRBD1 for D (6 bases). Germline V CDR1 and CDR2: LGHNT, FRNRAP. Trimming cost V 1 base and J 12 bases, with 10 bases left between them. This CDR3 is 13 amino acids long. The CDR3 DNA follows: TGTGCTAGTGGTTTGGCAATGACAGGCGTCCTGACTTTC. This codes for CASGLAMTGVLTF.

This clonotype has at least ten counts. This chain links TRBV29-1 with TRBJ2-1; D remains ambiguous. The germline CDR1 and CDR2 sequences are SQVTM and ANQGSEA. V lost 7 bases, J lost 0 bases, and 10 bases lay in between. CDR3 length equals 13 residues. CDR3 DNA sequence: TGCAGCGCCCCTAGTAGCTCCTACAATGAGCAGTTCTTC. Protein sequence: CSAPSSSYNEQFF.

About this clonotype: The junction shows a germline mismatch at one end, possibly a read error. The V gene is TRBV20-1, the J gene TRBJ2-1; D remains unclear. From germline, CDR1 is DFQATT and CDR2 SNEGSKA (reference sequence). CDR3 length equals 16 residues. In DNA form, the CDR3 reads TGCAGTTCTAGGGTCCAGGCTACGGCCAACACGGGTGAGCAGTTCTTC. The encoded protein is CSSRVQATANTGEQFF.

As concerns this clonotype: This could be a read error, since a much larger clone is one nucleotide away. The chain couples TRBV7-2 to TRBJ2-1; D is uncertain. CDR1 and CDR2 from the germline V gene are SGHTA and FQGNSA. This CDR3 contains 17 residues. Trimming removed 4 bases from V and 0 bases from J, with 16 bases in between. The CDR3 coding sequence is TGTGCCAGCAGCTCATTGAGACCAGCCAGCTCCTACAATGAGCAGTTCTTC. Amino acids: CASSSLRPASSYNEQFF.

This clonotype is a singleton in its sample. One junction end does not reproduce the germline sequence, and a read error may be involved. V is TRBV20-1 and J is TRBJ2-5; TRBD2 agrees at 9 bases. CDR1 DFQATT and CDR2 SNEGSKA come from the germline V gene (reference sequence). This CDR3 has 17 amino acids. CDR3 region: CCARTLLAGVGQETQYF. As DNA, the CDR3 is TGCTGTGCTAGAACCTTGTTAGCGGGAGTGGGACAAGAGACCCAGTACTTC.

The rearrangement links TRBV4-1 to TRBJ2-7; 10 bases agree with TRBD2. With V trimmed by 1 base and J by 7 bases, 22 bases remained unmatched. The CDR3 sequence is 20 residues long. From germline, CDR1 is MGHRA and CDR2 YSYEKL. The CDR3 here is CASSQAFLAGETSGVGEQYF. CDR3 nucleotides: TGCGCCAGCAGCCAAGCTTTCCTAGCGGGAGAAACCTCCGGGGTGGGTGAGCAGTACTTC.

This clonotype has more than one count but fewer than ten. The chain has TRBV3-1 and TRBJ2-1, with 7 bases lining up with TRBD2. In germline, CDR1 is LGHDT, CDR2 YNNKEL (reference sequence). The CDR3 sequence is 16 residues long. Trimming removed 1 base from V and 6 bases from J; junction bases left unmatched: 9. The CDR3 reads CASSQVPIAGSNEQFF. The CDR3 DNA sequence: TGTGCCAGCAGCCAAGTTCCTATAGCGGGTAGCAATGAGCAGTTCTTC.

This clonotype has more than one count but fewer than ten. CDR3 nucleotides: TGTGCCAGCAGTTTAGTTTCAGGGGCCTATGGCTACACCTTC. Protein product: CASSLVSGAYGYTF. V usage is TRBV12-3 or TRBV12-4 and J usage is TRBJ1-2, with D tentatively TRBD1 (6 bases). Trimming removed 1 base from V and 4 bases from J, with 10 bases in between. This CDR3 contains 14 residues.